The clone carrying this T cell receptor (beta chain) has more than one count but fewer than ten. Losses at the gene ends were 8 bases for V and 13 bases for J; bases not matched to a gene: 12. The CDR3 totals 13 residues. The cDNA had a unique molecular identifier and a template-switch universal primer site. TCRdb reanalysed the 5' RACE reads using MiXCR and keeps one entry per CDR3 protein. This sample has about 1.7 million distinct CDR3 sequences, with 25% to 35% found just once. This record comes from a study of identical twins. The rearrangement links TRBV12-3 or TRBV12-4 to TRBJ2-4; 9 bases fit TRBD1. Sample: cord blood. This receptor was obtained from a newborn girl in good health. The CDR3 DNA follows: TGTGCCAGCCCACCGGGACAGGGAGGAGAGCAGTACTTC. This codes for CASPPGQGGEQYF.